The 3 T cell receptor beta chains below were found in one sample sequenced in a study of blood T cell repertoires in COVID-19 (TCRdb year 2020). The method behind the library was the immunoSEQ multiplex PCR assay. Sourced from immuneACCESS, this table was stored by TCRdb with only in-frame sequences that have V and J called. A share of the clones is absent; for the studies checked, an unresolved V gene accounts for under half, and the remainder has no known explanation. The sample table shows 88,000 or so clones, and approximately 83% are seen once. The ten largest clonotypes hold 7% to 9.5% of the sample. The sample taken for sequencing was peripheral blood. These receptors were taken from a human donor in a cohort sampled during active COVID-19.

The V gene is TRBV10-3, the J gene TRBJ2-7; the D is unclear. The CDR3 runs 12 residues. The ends were cut back, 6 bases at V and 3 bases at J, with 9 bases in the middle. The germline CDR1 and CDR2 sequences are ENHRY and SYGVKD. CDR3 amino acids: CAIRGDFYEQYF. The CDR3 bases are TGTGCCATCAGGGGTGACTTCTACGAGCAGTACTTC.

This clone has more than one count but fewer than ten. The V call is TRBV6-5, the J call TRBJ2-5; perhaps TRBD2 as D (6 bases). This CDR3 comprises 14 residues. V was clipped by 6 bases and J by 5 bases, with 16 bases between them. Germline assignment: CDR1 MNHEY and CDR2 SVGAGI. For the CDR3, the DNA is TGTGCCAGCAGGAGGCCGGGGGACGGGGAGACCCAGTACTTC. Protein sequence: CASRRPGDGETQYF.

The rearrangement links TRBV7-3 to TRBJ2-5, with 8 positions matching TRBD1. Germline V gene sequence: CDR1 SGHTA, CDR2 FQGTGA. There are 16 residues in the CDR3. With V trimmed by 5 bases and J by 5 bases, 13 bases remained unmatched. The CDR3 is CASSLSAGTGGETQYF. The CDR3 DNA sequence: TGTGCCAGCAGCCTTTCGGCCGGGACAGGCGGGGAGACCCAGTACTTC.